Described below is a single T cell receptor beta chain sequence and its context. Its antigen remains unknown. This sample is drawn from a study of cytomegalovirus exposure and HLA in healthy donors. Whole-study results and caveats: Likely technical artifact: a cluster of highly shared sequence variants.

With V trimmed by 7 bases and J by 2 bases, 14 bases remained unmatched. The CDR3 has 16 amino acids. The germline V gene encodes CDR1 MNHEY and CDR2 SMNVEV (reference sequence). The primer mix had 60 Vbeta and 13 Jbeta primers. TCRdb keeps only in-frame clones here, not all; method: immunoSEQ multiplex PCR. The repertoire includes about 100,000 clones, roughly 85% of them detected once, and 3% to 5% sits in the top ten. The receptor's source is a man younger than 45 in good health and CMV-seronegative. What was sequenced was PBMCs. The chain recombines TRBV27 with TRBJ2-7; 7 positions match TRBD1. The CDR3 nucleotides read TGTGCCAGCATGGGCAGGGGGACGGAGCTGGCCTACGAGCAGTACTTC. Translating gives CASMGRGTELAYEQYF.